This T cell receptor beta chain was obtained from a study of cytomegalovirus exposure and HLA in healthy donors. Study-wide points: Reportedly, TCR beta sequences accurately predicted HLA-A and HLA-B alleles in most subjects.

Details on this clone: The antigen is undetermined. Within the sample, other DNA sequences also encode this same CDR3.

The PCR ran on 60 Vbeta and 13 Jbeta primers. The assay was immunoSEQ multiplex PCR, and TCRdb's table has in-frame clones only and misses some. The sample contains 210,000 or so clones, 87% of which appear only once. Trimming shortened V by 6 bases and J by 3 bases, and 9 bases separated the two germline ends. This CDR3 has 12 amino acids. CDR1 MDHEN and CDR2 SYDVKM come from the germline V gene. This chain uses TRBV28 with TRBJ2-7; a weak D match, TRBD1 (6 bases). Sequenced material: PBMCs. This TCR came from a man aged 25 to 40 in good health and CMV-seronegative. In nucleotides, the CDR3 is TGTGCCAGCAGCACACAGGGCTACGAGCAGTACTTC. It yields the protein CASSTQGYEQYF.